A single sample gave rise to the 25 T cell receptor beta chains below, sequenced in a study of CD8+CD57+ T cells in acquired aplastic anemia. Sequencing involved patients with CD8+CD57+ cell expansion previously shown by flow cytometry. TCR beta VDJ and CDR3 profiles were obtained from a genomic DNA template. TCRdb analysed the reads with MiXCR anew, one entry per CDR3 protein. This table has 250,000 to 350,000 distinct CDR3 sequences, under 60% appearing once. Input material: sorted CD4+, CD8+, or CD8+CD57+ T cells (not recorded which) from PBMCs. Receptors were obtained from a human donor with aplastic anemia.

The chain has TRBV5-1 and TRBJ2-7; 11 bases agree with TRBD1. CDR1 is SGHRS and CDR2 is YFSETQ in the germline V gene. Trimming at V came to 4 bases and at J to 6 bases, leaving 9 bases not matched to a gene. CDR3 length: 15 residues. The CDR3 nucleotides read TGCGCCAGCAGCCCGGAGCCGGGACAGGGGGGCGAGCAGTACTTC. As protein: CASSPEPGQGGEQYF.

Ten or more counts support this clonotype. The V and J genes are TRBV5-1 and TRBJ1-1; the match to TRBD1 covers 7 bases. Germline V gives CDR1 SGHRS, CDR2 YFSETQ. The length of the CDR3 is 16 residues. Trimming took 2 bases from V and 1 from J; bases not matched to a gene: 8. CDR3 residues: CASSLTGASTNTEAFF. As DNA, the CDR3 is TGCGCCAGCAGCTTAACAGGGGCTTCCACGAACACTGAAGCTTTCTTT.

The CDR3 bases are TGCAGTTACCCGGGGGGGCGAAGCGGCTACACCTTC. Translating it yields CSYPGGRSGYTF. The V call is TRBV20-1, the J call TRBJ1-2, with D maybe TRBD1 (6 bases). Trimming removed 8 bases from V and 8 bases from J, with 18 bases in between. The CDR3 spans 12 residues. CDR1 and CDR2 (germline): DFQATT, SNEGSKA (reference sequence).

In its sample, this clonotype was seen many times. The chain combines TRBV10-1 with TRBJ2-1; a possible D gene is TRBD2 (6 bases). CDR1 is WNHNN, CDR2 SYGVQD, per germline (reference sequence). CDR3 length: 14 amino acids. Trimming took 2 bases from V and 10 from J, leaving 15 bases between them. The CDR3 DNA is TGCGCCAGCAGTGAGGGGGGGTCTCTTCTAGAGCAGTTCTTC. This codes for CASSEGGSLLEQFF.

V usage is TRBV29-1 and J usage is TRBJ2-4; 8 positions match TRBD1. J lost 8 bases, V lost 7 bases, and 7 bases had no gene match. Looked up from germline, CDR1 is SQVTM and CDR2 is ANQGSEA. The CDR3 has 12 residues. This CDR3 reads CSAQDRVDIQYF. DNA for the CDR3: TGCAGCGCCCAGGACAGGGTGGACATTCAGTACTTC.

This clonotype appeared once. This sequence joins TRBV2 and TRBJ2-2, with D unresolved. The CDR3 runs to 14 residues. Trimming pared 4 bases from V and 1 base from J, leaving 7 bases between. The germline V gene has CDR1 SNHLY and CDR2 FYNNEI. The DNA of the CDR3 is TGTGCCAGCAGTGTCGGTATGAACACCGGGGAGCTGTTTTTT. This codes for CASSVGMNTGELFF.

The rearrangement joins TRBV27 to TRBJ1-5, with D unresolved. Germline V gene sequence: CDR1 MNHEY, CDR2 SMNVEV (reference sequence). V was shortened by 4 bases and J by 2 bases, with 15 bases between the two germline ends. CDR3 size: 16 residues. CDR3 DNA sequence: TGTGCCAGCAGTTCCGCAACCGGCGGGCGCAATCAGCCCCAGCATTTT. This gives the protein CASSSATGGRNQPQHF.

This clonotype showed up many times. The CDR3 bases are TGTGCCACCAGTCTCAAGACCGGCCAGATCAATCAGCCCCAGCATTTT. This translates into CATSLKTGQINQPQHF. The chain uses TRBV15 and TRBJ1-5, with D unclear. This CDR3 is 16 amino acids long. Trimming cost V 6 bases and J 3 bases, with 18 bases left between them. Germline V CDR1 and CDR2: LNHNV, YYDKDF (reference sequence).

For this clonotype: Compared with germline, one end of the junction differs, possibly owing to a read error. The V call is TRBV5-1, the J call TRBJ2-7, with D perhaps matching TRBD2 (6 bases). This CDR3 has 15 amino acids. Germline lookup yields CDR1 SGHRS and CDR2 YFSETQ. CDR3 residues: CASSTGAGAYNEQYF. CDR3 DNA sequence: TGTGCCAGCAGCACGGGAGCCGGGGCATACAACGAGCAGTACTTC.

This CDR3 is CASTMEGQGAYEQYF. CDR3 sequence (DNA): TGTGCCAGCACCATGGAGGGACAGGGCGCCTACGAGCAGTACTTC. The rearrangement uses TRBV2 and TRBJ2-7; TRBD1 aligns across 9 bases. The V and J ends lost 7 bases and 2 bases, in that order; junction bases with no gene match: 9. Germline CDR1 is SNHLY and CDR2 is FYNNEI. This CDR3 is built from 15 residues.

This clonotype was counted at least ten times. The chain carries TRBV3-1 and TRBJ2-1; D is perhaps TRBD2 (6 bases). V was clipped by 8 bases and J by 8 bases, with 19 bases between them. Germline CDR1 and CDR2: LGHDT and YNNKEL (reference sequence). The CDR3 extends over 14 amino acids. The CDR3 sequence is CASGASVSEYEQFF. The DNA for the CDR3 is TGTGCCAGCGGGGCTAGCGTGTCGGAATATGAGCAGTTCTTC.

This clonotype is a singleton in its sample. CDR3 loop: CASSLLPQGLVGYGYTF. DNA for the CDR3: TGTGCCAGCAGCTTATTGCCACAGGGCCTGGTTGGCTATGGCTACACCTTC. The chain carries TRBV7-2 and TRBJ1-2; D may be TRBD1 (6 bases). Looked up from germline, CDR1 is SGHTA and CDR2 is FQGNSA. Between the trimmed V and J ends, which lost 2 bases and 4 bases, there was a span of 20 bases. This CDR3 contains 17 residues.

The chain carries TRBV2 and TRBJ1-2; 7 bases are a match to TRBD1. Trimming took 11 bases from V and 4 from J; bases not matched to a gene: 10. CDR3 length: 13 amino acids. Germline CDR1 reads SNHLY; CDR2 reads FYNNEI. In DNA form, the CDR3 reads TGTGCCGCATCCCAGGGGGGGCTCTATGGCTACACCTTC. Translation: CAASQGGLYGYTF. The full variable domain, with the rest looked up from reference TRBV2 and TRBJ1-2, is EPEVTQTPSHQVTQMGQEVILRCVPISNHLYFYWYRQILGQKVEFLVSFYNNEISEKSEIFDDQFSVERPDGSNFTLKIRSTKLEDSAMYFCAASQGGLYGYTFGSGTRLTVV.

The genes are TRBV6-2 or TRBV6-3 and TRBJ1-6; D possibly corresponds to TRBD1 (5 bases). Trimming removed 0 bases at V and 9 bases at J, with 12 bases between. CDR1 is MNHEY, CDR2 SVGEGT, per germline. This CDR3 is built from 15 residues. CDR3 in DNA: TGTGCCAGCAGTTACTCATCAGGGAATCTTTCACCCCTCCACTTT. Translating gives CASSYSSGNLSPLHF.

The rearrangement uses TRBV5-1 and TRBJ1-2; no clear D gene. V was trimmed by 3 bases and J by 3 bases, leaving 12 bases between them. This CDR3 comprises 14 residues. Per germline, CDR1 SGHRS and CDR2 YFSETQ. This CDR3 reads CASSSEAIDYGYTF. The CDR3, as DNA: TGCGCCAGCAGCTCGGAAGCTATCGACTATGGCTACACCTTC.

The V call is TRBV7-4, the J call TRBJ2-3; TRBD2 aligns across 10 bases. This CDR3 is built from 16 residues. Germline CDR1 and CDR2: SGHVT and SQSDAQ. The V and J ends lost 5 bases and 3 bases, in that order; junction bases with no gene match: 8. The CDR3 region has the DNA TGTGCCAGCAGCCCAATAGCGGGGGGCGGGACAGATACGCAGTATTTT. It encodes CASSPIAGGGTDTQYF.

This clonotype was seen many times. This rearrangement joins TRBV2 to TRBJ1-3, with D possibly TRBD1 on 6 matching bases. The CDR3 is made up of 16 amino acids. Trimming pared 4 bases from V and 0 bases from J, leaving 13 bases between. Germline assignment: CDR1 SNHLY and CDR2 FYNNEI. The CDR3 DNA reads as TGTGCCAGCAGTGTTGGGGACAACCTCTCTGGAAACACCATATATTTT. Its translation is CASSVGDNLSGNTIYF.

CDR3: CATSSRQKNEKLFF. The CDR3, as DNA: TGTGCCACCAGCAGTCGGCAGAAAAATGAAAAACTGTTTTTT. The chain is built from TRBV15 and TRBJ1-4; D is ambiguous. V dropped 3 bases and J dropped 5 bases, with 10 bases sitting between them. The length of the CDR3 is 14 residues. The germline V gene encodes CDR1 LNHNV and CDR2 YYDKDF (reference sequence).

Only a few counts were recorded for this clonotype. The chain couples TRBV7-2 to TRBJ1-2; D is possibly TRBD1 (6 bases). Germline loops: CDR1 SGHTA, CDR2 FQGNSA. The CDR3 extends over 13 amino acids. V lost 5 bases and J 4 bases, leaving 11 bases between the germline ends. CDR3 sequence (DNA): TGTGCCAGCAGCGCCGGGACATCCTATGGCTACACCTTC. It translates to CASSAGTSYGYTF.

This clonotype was counted only a few times. This chain uses TRBV7-9 with TRBJ1-5; the D gene is possibly TRBD1 (5 bases). V was clipped by 0 bases and J by 2 bases, with 11 bases between them. The CDR3 runs to 16 residues. The germline gives CDR1 SEHNR, CDR2 FQNEAQ (reference sequence). CDR3 loop: CASSLAGLGGNQPQHF. The DNA for the CDR3 is TGTGCCAGCAGCTTAGCAGGATTAGGGGGCAATCAGCCCCAGCATTTT.

This clonotype was counted at least ten times. This chain joins TRBV5-1 and TRBJ2-7, with 15 bases aligning to TRBD2. In germline, CDR1 is SGHRS, CDR2 YFSETQ. J was trimmed by 4 bases and V by 2 bases; bases with no gene match: 4. There are 16 residues in the CDR3. CDR3 sequence: CASSFGTSGGKYEQYF. DNA of the CDR3: TGCGCCAGCAGCTTCGGGACTAGCGGGGGGAAATACGAGCAGTACTTC. Full variable domain (remainder filled in from reference TRBV5-1 and TRBJ2-7): KAGVTQTPRYLIKTRGQQVTLSCSPISGHRSVSWYQQTPGQGLQFLFEYFSETQRNKGNFPGRFSGRQFSNSRSEMNVSTLELGDSALYLCASSFGTSGGKYEQYFGPGTRLTVT.

This chain uses TRBV5-1 with TRBJ2-7, with 14 bases lining up with TRBD2. Germline CDR1 is SGHRS and CDR2 is YFSETQ. This CDR3 is 17 amino acids long. Germline trimming cut 4 bases from V and 6 bases from J; bases unmatched to any gene: 12. CDR3 residues: CASSQGTSGSFLREQYF. The DNA of the CDR3 is TGCGCCAGCAGCCAAGGGACTAGCGGGAGCTTTCTCCGCGAGCAGTACTTC.

The J gene is TRBJ2-7, the V gene TRBV7-2, with D perhaps matching TRBD1 (6 bases). Per germline, CDR1 SGHTA and CDR2 FQGNSA. This CDR3 comprises 14 residues. V was cut by 7 bases and J by 10 bases, with 23 bases left in between. CDR3 amino acids: CASTSGTRGWRQYF. CDR3 DNA: TGTGCCAGCACCTCAGGGACACGGGGTTGGAGACAGTACTTC.

With respect to this clonotype: This CDR3 fails to terminate in the conserved phenylalanine or tryptophan, so it likely reflects a read error. The chain uses TRBV4-1 and TRBJ1-1; D remains unclear. The V end lost 4 bases, the J end lost 1 base, and 25 bases lay between the germline ends. Germline lookup yields CDR1 MGHRA and CDR2 YSYEKL. CDR3 size: 19 residues. The CDR3 here is CASSLWTSGTVTKNTEAFS. As DNA, the CDR3 is TGCGCCAGCAGCCTCTGGACTAGCGGCACAGTGACTAAGAACACTGAAGCTTTCTCT.

The table lists this clonotype with many counts. The chain combines TRBV24-1 with TRBJ2-1; no clear D. Germline V gene sequence: CDR1 KGHDR, CDR2 SFDVKD. CDR3 length equals 16 residues. Trimming removed 12 bases from V and 4 bases from J, with 24 bases in between. The CDR3 nucleotides read TGTGCCCCAAATACTTCACGGCTTATCCATTACAATGAGCAGTTCTTC. Its protein is CAPNTSRLIHYNEQFF.